This is a list of T cell receptor beta chains from one sample in a study of PD-L1 blockade in urothelial cancer. Sequencing was performed with immunoSEQ multiplex PCR; in TCRdb, only in-frame clones are kept and a portion is missing. The profile shows tens of thousands of clones, about 90% of them singletons. Sample: PBMCs, taken around atezolizumab (anti-PD-L1) treatment. The receptors were gathered from a man aged 55 to 70 with urothelial cancer. Both conserved end residues are part of each CDR3. D genes are given only for firm matches. Clone size is not always given. Where it is, it says once, few, many or a class for expanded clones.

abundance,j_gene,v_gene,d_gene,CDR3nt,CDR3aa
-,TRBJ2-2,TRBV5-1,TRBD2,TGCGCCAGCAGCTTGCATGCGGGGGACACCGGGGAGCTGTTTTTT,CASSLHAGDTGELFF
-,TRBJ1-5,TRBV30,-,TGTGCCTGGAGTGTAGAGGTCGATCAGCCCCAGCATTTT,CAWSVEVDQPQHF
-,TRBJ1-2,TRBV29-1,-,TGCAGCGTTGAAGATTCACGGACTGGAAACTATGGCTACACCTTC,CSVEDSRTGNYGYTF
once,TRBJ1-1,TRBV11-2,TRBD1,TGTGCCAGCAGCCCTCGGACAGGGTGGAACACTGAAGCTTTCTTT,CASSPRTGWNTEAFF
-,TRBJ2-5,TRBV7-2,-,TGTGCCAGCAGCCGGGCCATCGGGGGTGAAGAGACCCAGTACTTC,CASSRAIGGEETQYF
-,TRBJ2-1,TRBV6-5,-,TGTGCCAGCAGTAGGACAGCCTCCTACAATGAGCAGTTCTTC,CASSRTASYNEQFF
-,TRBJ2-1,TRBV23-1,TRBD1,TGCGCCAGCAGGGGATGTCCGACAGGGTTCTCTAATGAGCAGTTCTTC,CASRGCPTGFSNEQFF
-,TRBJ2-3,TRBV18,-,TGTGCCAGCTCCCCTGGACAGTTAAGCACAGATACGCAGTATTTT,CASSPGQLSTDTQYF
-,TRBJ2-2,TRBV5-4,TRBD2,TGTGCCAGCAGCTCAGGGTCCGGGAGGGCCGGGGAGCTGTTTTTT,CASSSGSGRAGELFF
few,TRBJ1-5,TRBV7-9,TRBD1,TGTGCCAGCAGCCAACAGGGGAGCAATCAGCCCCAGCATTTT,CASSQQGSNQPQHF
-,TRBJ2-6,TRBV6-6,-,TGTGCCAGCAGTACAGGGTCTGGGGCCAACGTCCTGACTTTC,CASSTGSGANVLTF
-,TRBJ1-2,TRBV13,TRBD1,TGTGCCAGCAGCTTAACCGGGACAGGGGGGTATGGCTACACCTTC,CASSLTGTGGYGYTF
-,TRBJ2-5,TRBV9,TRBD2,TGTGCCAGCAGCGTAGCGGGGGGGCGGGTGGAGACCCAGTACTTC,CASSVAGGRVETQYF
-,TRBJ1-3,TRBV9,TRBD1,TGTGCCAGCAGCGTAGATCCCGGGACAGGGAGTGGAAACACCATATATTTT,CASSVDPGTGSGNTIYF
once,TRBJ1-1,TRBV15,TRBD1,TGTGCCACCAGCAGAGCAGGGGGGACAGGGGGCACTGAAGCTTTCTTT,CATSRAGGTGGTEAFF
medium-sized,TRBJ2-7,TRBV5-4,TRBD2,TGTGCCAGCAGCTTGACTGGCGGGGGGGCGTACGAGCAGTACTTC,CASSLTGGGAYEQYF
-,TRBJ1-4,TRBV5-1,TRBD1,TGCGCCAGCAGCTTGGCCGGAAGGGGGCGAGGTGAAAAACTGTTTTTT,CASSLAGRGRGEKLFF
-,TRBJ1-1,TRBV10-1,-,TGCGCCAGCAGTGAGTCCGGAGTAAACACTGAAGCTTTCTTT,CASSESGVNTEAFF
-,TRBJ2-5,TRBV7-7,TRBD1,TGTGCTAGCAGCTCAAGAGGGGGCCGAGAGACCCAGTACTTC,CASSSRGGRETQYF
few,TRBJ2-3,TRBV28,-,TGTGCCAGCAGTTTAGCTAGGGGGGGGGCCACAGATACGCAGTATTTT,CASSLARGGATDTQYF
-,TRBJ2-7,TRBV19,TRBD1,TGTGCCAGTAGTTCACCTCGAGACAGGGACAACGGGCAGTACTTC,CASSSPRDRDNGQYF
-,TRBJ2-7,TRBV13,TRBD2,TGTGCCAGCAGCTTAGGCCGGAGGGGTGGTAGCGGGGCCTACGAGCAGTACTTC,CASSLGRRGGSGAYEQYF
few,TRBJ2-5,TRBV7-6,-,TGTGCCAGCAGCGAGGTCCAACAAGAGACCCAGTACTTC,CASSEVQQETQYF
-,TRBJ2-1,TRBV5-1,-,TGCGCCAGCAGCCGGGGAGGGGGACAGGATTACAATGAGCAGTTCTTC,CASSRGGGQDYNEQFF
once,TRBJ1-5,TRBV11-2,TRBD1,TGTGCCAGCAGCTCGAGACAGGGGAGCAATCAGCCCCAGCATTTT,CASSSRQGSNQPQHF
-,TRBJ1-4,TRBV10-3,-,TGTGCCACCGCCGGAGGGGATGCAACTAATGAAAAACTGTTTTTT,CATAGGDATNEKLFF
-,TRBJ2-3,TRBV7-2,TRBD2,TGTGCCAGCAGCTTAGGTAGCGGGTTATACCGGAATACGCAGTATTTT,CASSLGSGLYRNTQYF
-,TRBJ1-3,TRBV12-5,-,TGTGCTAGCCAAAGGGAGAGGGGAAACACCATATATTTT,CASQRERGNTIYF
-,TRBJ2-1,TRBV4-2,TRBD2,TGTGCCAGCAGCCAAGAGGGACTAGGGGTTTACAATGAGCAGTTCTTC,CASSQEGLGVYNEQFF
-,TRBJ1-1,TRBV21-1,-,TGTGCCAGTGACAGGGGGCTAGGCACTGAAGCTTTCTTT,CASDRGLGTEAFF
-,TRBJ1-2,TRBV5-1,-,TGCGCCAGCAGCTTGTACGCGGACTATGGCTACACCTTC,CASSLYADYGYTF
-,TRBJ2-1,TRBV4-2,TRBD2,TGTGCCAGCAGCCAAGACATCCTAGCGGGGAGCTCCTACAATGAGCAGTTCTTC,CASSQDILAGSSYNEQFF
-,TRBJ2-5,TRBV15,-,TGTGCCACCAGCAGAGATTATCGAGAGACCCAGTACTTC,CATSRDYRETQYF
-,TRBJ2-7,TRBV28,TRBD2,TGTGCCAGCAGGGGGACTAGCGGCTCCTACGAGCAGTACTTC,CASRGTSGSYEQYF
few,TRBJ1-1,TRBV7-8,TRBD1,TGTGCCAGCAGCCACCAGCGACCGGGACAGGGACCGAACACTGAAGCTTTCTTT,CASSHQRPGQGPNTEAFF
-,TRBJ2-3,TRBV7-3,-,TGTGCCAGCAGCCGCTTTGAGGGCACAGATACGCAGTATTTT,CASSRFEGTDTQYF
few,TRBJ1-5,TRBV28,-,TGTGCCAGCAGTCTCAGGGTAGATAGCAATCAGCCCCAGCATTTT,CASSLRVDSNQPQHF
-,TRBJ1-1,TRBV9,-,TGTGCCAGCAGCCCCCGGACAGTAAACACTGAAGCTTTCTTT,CASSPRTVNTEAFF
-,TRBJ2-7,TRBV18,-,TGTGCCAGCTCACACCTGGAGGGAAGCGAGCAGTACTTC,CASSHLEGSEQYF
-,TRBJ1-6,TRBV15,-,TGTGCCACCAGCAGAGAGGTGGCTAGCTCCTATAATTCACCCCTCCACTTT,CATSREVASSYNSPLHF
-,TRBJ2-5,TRBV2,TRBD1,TGTGCCAGCAGTGCAGACAGGGGCCAAGAGACCCAGTACTTC,CASSADRGQETQYF
-,TRBJ1-3,TRBV19,-,TGTGCCAGTAGTATAACCCCCCCGGGAACTGGAAACACCATATATTTT,CASSITPPGTGNTIYF
once,TRBJ1-3,TRBV20-1,-,TGCAGTGCTCATTCTGGAAACACCATATATTTT,CSAHSGNTIYF
-,TRBJ1-2,TRBV29-1,-,TGCAGCGGGGGGGAGCGGGGCTATGGCTACACCTTC,CSGGERGYGYTF
-,TRBJ2-1,TRBV5-1,TRBD2,TGCGCCAGCAGCCCCCTAGTAGCGGGGTGGGATGAGCAGTTCTTC,CASSPLVAGWDEQFF
-,TRBJ1-1,TRBV6-5,-,TGTGCCAGCAGCCAGGGCAGGAACACTGAAGCTTTCTTT,CASSQGRNTEAFF
-,TRBJ2-7,TRBV5-5,TRBD1,TGTGCCAGCAGCTCCGGGACAGGGGGCTACGAGCAGTACTTC,CASSSGTGGYEQYF
few,TRBJ1-5,TRBV7-9,-,TGTGCCAGCAGCTTAGGAAGAGGGTTGGATCAGCCCCAGCATTTT,CASSLGRGLDQPQHF
-,TRBJ1-2,TRBV5-8,-,TGTGCCAGCAGCTTGGGAGACACCAATAGCTATGGCTACACCTTC,CASSLGDTNSYGYTF
-,TRBJ2-3,TRBV4-2,TRBD2,TGTGCCAGCAGCCTTGGCACTAGCGGGGAAGATACGCAGTATTTT,CASSLGTSGEDTQYF
-,TRBJ1-2,TRBV15,TRBD1,TGTGCCACCAGCGGGGGACAGGATAGCTTCTATGGCTACACCTTC,CATSGGQDSFYGYTF
-,TRBJ2-7,TRBV7-9,TRBD2,TGTGCCAGCAGTTCGAAGCGGGGGCAAACCTACGAGCAGTACTTC,CASSSKRGQTYEQYF
-,TRBJ1-1,TRBV6-6,TRBD1,TGTGCCAGCAGCCCGACAGGGGCGCCCACTGAAGCTTTCTTT,CASSPTGAPTEAFF
-,TRBJ2-1,TRBV11-2,TRBD2,TGTGCCAGCAGCTTAGTGGGCGGGGGGATAAATGAGCAGTTCTTC,CASSLVGGGINEQFF
once,TRBJ2-3,TRBV9,-,TGTGCCAGCAGCGTATTGAGAGGTCCTAGCACAGATACGCAGTATTTT,CASSVLRGPSTDTQYF
-,TRBJ1-2,TRBV5-1,TRBD1,TGCGCCAGCAGCTTGGCCCGGGACAGGGGGCATGGCTACACCTTC,CASSLARDRGHGYTF